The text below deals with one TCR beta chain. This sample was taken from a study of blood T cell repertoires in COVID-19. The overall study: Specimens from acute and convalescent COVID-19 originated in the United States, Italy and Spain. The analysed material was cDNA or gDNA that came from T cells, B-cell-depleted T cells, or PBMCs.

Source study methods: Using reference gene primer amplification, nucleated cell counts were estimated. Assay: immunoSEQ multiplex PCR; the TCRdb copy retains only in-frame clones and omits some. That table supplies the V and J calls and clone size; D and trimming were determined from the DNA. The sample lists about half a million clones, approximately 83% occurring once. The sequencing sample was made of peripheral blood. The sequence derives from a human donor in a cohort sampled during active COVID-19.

The CDR3 loop is CASSYQLALLHEQYF. DNA of the CDR3: TGTGCCAGCAGTTACCAGCTAGCCCTGCTGCACGAGCAGTACTTC. J is TRBJ2-7 and V is TRBV6-5, with D tentatively TRBD2 (5 bases). CDR1 is MNHEY, CDR2 SVGAGI, per germline. The CDR3 contains 15 residues. V was pared by 2 bases and J by 5 bases, with 16 bases between.